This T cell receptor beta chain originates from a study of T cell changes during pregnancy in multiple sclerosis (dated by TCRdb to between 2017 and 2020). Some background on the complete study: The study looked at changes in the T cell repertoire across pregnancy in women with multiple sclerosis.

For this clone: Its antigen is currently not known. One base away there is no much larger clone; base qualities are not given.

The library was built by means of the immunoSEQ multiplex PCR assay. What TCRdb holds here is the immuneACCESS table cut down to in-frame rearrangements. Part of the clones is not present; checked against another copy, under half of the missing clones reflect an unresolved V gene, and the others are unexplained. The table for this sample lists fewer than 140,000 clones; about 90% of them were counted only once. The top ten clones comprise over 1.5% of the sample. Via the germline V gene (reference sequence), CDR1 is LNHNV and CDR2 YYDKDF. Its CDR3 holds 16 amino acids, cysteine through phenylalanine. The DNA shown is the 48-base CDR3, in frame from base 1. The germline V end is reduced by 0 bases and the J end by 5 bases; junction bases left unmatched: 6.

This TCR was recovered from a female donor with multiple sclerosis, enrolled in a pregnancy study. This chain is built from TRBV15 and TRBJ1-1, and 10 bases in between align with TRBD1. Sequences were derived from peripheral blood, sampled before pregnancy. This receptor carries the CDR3 CATSRERQGARTEAFF. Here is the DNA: TGTGCCACCAGCAGAGAGCGACAGGGGGCGAGGACTGAAGCTTTCTTT.